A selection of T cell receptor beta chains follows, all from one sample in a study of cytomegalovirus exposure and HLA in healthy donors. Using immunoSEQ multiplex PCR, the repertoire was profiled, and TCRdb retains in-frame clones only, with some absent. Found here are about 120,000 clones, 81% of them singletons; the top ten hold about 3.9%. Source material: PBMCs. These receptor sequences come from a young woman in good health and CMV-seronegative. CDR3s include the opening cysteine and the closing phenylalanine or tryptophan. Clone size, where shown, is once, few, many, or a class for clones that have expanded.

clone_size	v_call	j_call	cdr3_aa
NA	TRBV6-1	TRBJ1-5	CASRTGGGQPQHF
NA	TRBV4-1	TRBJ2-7	CASSRPEAGRSYEQYF
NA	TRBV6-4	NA	CASTGLAVSPPSYEQYF
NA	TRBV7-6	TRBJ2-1	CASSSSMTAHGNEQFF
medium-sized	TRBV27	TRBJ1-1	CASSPGRGTTGTEAFF
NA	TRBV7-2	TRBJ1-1	CASSLSVREAFF
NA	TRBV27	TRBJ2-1	CASSPTTSGRPNEQFF
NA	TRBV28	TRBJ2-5	CASSFAGVQETQYF
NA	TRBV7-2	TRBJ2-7	CASSLSVSYEQYF
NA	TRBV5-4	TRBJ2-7	CASSPSGFSSYEQYF
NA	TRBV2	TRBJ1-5	CASNTGGWQPQHF
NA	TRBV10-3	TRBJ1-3	CAISDPRLSQGAPGNTIYF
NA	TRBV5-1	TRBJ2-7	CASSTEYEQYF
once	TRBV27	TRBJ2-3	CASSLVTDEGDTQYF
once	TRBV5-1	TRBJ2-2	CASSLGLYLTGELFF
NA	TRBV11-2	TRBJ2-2	CASSLVGGSTTGELFF
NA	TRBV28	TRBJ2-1	CASKFGSGGGNEQFF
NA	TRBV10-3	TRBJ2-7	CAISERVAYEQYF
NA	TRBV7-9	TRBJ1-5	CASSPGGPPQHF
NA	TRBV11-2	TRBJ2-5	CASSNRQGVSETQYF
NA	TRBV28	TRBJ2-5	CASSSIGTGAQETQYF
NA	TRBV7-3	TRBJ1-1	CASSVHRESEAFF
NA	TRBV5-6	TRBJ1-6	CASTTKGRRGNSPLHF
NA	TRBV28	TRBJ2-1	CASWTGGYNEQFF
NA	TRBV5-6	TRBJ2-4	CASSLWQGKNIQYF
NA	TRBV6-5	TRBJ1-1	CASMGVPEAFF
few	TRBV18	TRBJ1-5	CASSPSDRVDQPQHF
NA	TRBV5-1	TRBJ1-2	CASSQGQLYGYTF
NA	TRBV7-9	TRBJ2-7	CSSSSPRGGSIYEQYF
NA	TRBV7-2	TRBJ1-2	CASSFPAGRGYTF
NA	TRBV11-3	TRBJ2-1	CASSLGGEREQFF
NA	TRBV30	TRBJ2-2	CASNPSGRSTGELFF
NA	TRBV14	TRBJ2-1	CASSPRTSGSEQFF
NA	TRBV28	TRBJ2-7	CASRSTGVVGEQYF
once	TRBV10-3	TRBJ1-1	CAIRSAGGMNTEAFF
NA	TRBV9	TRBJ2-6	CASSVVVGGLAGAGANVLTF
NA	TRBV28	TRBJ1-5	CASSSSGTVNQPQHF
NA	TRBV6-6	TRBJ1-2	CASSQLQVNYGYTF
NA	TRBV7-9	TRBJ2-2	CASSLARGSVGRELFF
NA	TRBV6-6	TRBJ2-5	CASSYSFGGQETQYF
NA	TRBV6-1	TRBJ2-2	CASSEQGAGTGELFF
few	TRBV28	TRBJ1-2	CATGDSHNYGYTF